These 31 T cell receptor beta chains were sequenced from one sample in a study of T cells after yellow fever vaccination. TCRdb reprocessed the 5' RACE reads with MiXCR, giving one entry per CDR3 protein. The sample holds 300,000 to 450,000 distinct CDR3 sequences, roughly 8% seen once. The sequencing used PBMCs, collected more than 40 days after the first yellow fever vaccination. Receptors originate from a man aged 18 to 30 who received the YFV17D yellow fever vaccine.

There are many counts of this clonotype. This chain uses TRBV5-1 with TRBJ2-1, with D perhaps TRBD2 (6 bases). There are 14 residues in the CDR3. The germline gives CDR1 SGHRS, CDR2 YFSETQ. Deletions cut 2 bases from V and 10 bases from J, with 16 bases between. DNA for the CDR3: TGCGCCAGCAGCTTATTAAAGGACGGAGGGGAGCAGTTCTTC. This sequence encodes CASSLLKDGGEQFF.

J is TRBJ2-3 and V is TRBV7-2, with 7 bases matching TRBD1. The ends lost 5 bases at V and 2 bases at J; junction bases unmatched: 10. Germline CDR1 SGHTA, CDR2 FQGNSA. The CDR3 covers 16 residues. The CDR3 sequence: CASSRDRRRSTDTQYF. The CDR3 DNA reads as TGTGCCAGCAGCCGGGACAGACGAAGATCCACAGATACGCAGTATTTT.

The chain carries TRBV5-4 and TRBJ2-1; D uncertain. Deletions cut 3 bases from V and 0 bases from J, with 7 bases between. CDR1 and CDR2 (germline): SGHNT, YYREEE (reference sequence). The CDR3 has 14 amino acids. CDR3 DNA sequence: TGTGCCAGCAGCTACTCGAGCTCCTACAATGAGCAGTTCTTC. Translated: CASSYSSSYNEQFF.

V gene TRBV19 combines with J gene TRBJ1-2, with D unclear. Trimming took 0 bases from V and 5 from J, leaving 4 bases between them. In germline, CDR1 is LNHDA, CDR2 SQIVND (reference sequence). This CDR3 has 12 amino acids. CDR3 nucleotide sequence: TGTGCCAGTAGTATAGATCTGTATGGCTACACCTTC. This encodes CASSIDLYGYTF.

There are a few counts of this clonotype. The J gene is TRBJ2-3, the V gene TRBV2, with 7 bases lining up with TRBD1. Germline V gene data show CDR1 as SNHLY and CDR2 as FYNNEI. The V gene end was trimmed by 7 bases and the J gene end by 8 bases; junction bases not matched to a gene: 15. The CDR3 is 15 residues long. CDR3 in DNA: TGTGCCAGCAATGTACAGGGGAGTGGGCACGGTACGCAGTATTTT. Protein: CASNVQGSGHGTQYF.

V gene TRBV20-1 combines with J gene TRBJ2-5; D gene ambiguous. CDR1 DFQATT and CDR2 SNEGSKA come from the germline V gene (reference sequence). V lost 6 bases to trimming and J lost 4 bases, with 15 bases between them. The CDR3 runs 13 residues. The DNA for the CDR3 is TGCAGTGCCACACTACCCGGGTCAGAGACCCAGTACTTC. It specifies CSATLPGSETQYF.

The chain uses TRBV4-3 and TRBJ1-5; no firm D call. Trimming left V 0 bases short and J 1 base short, with 10 bases between. CDR3 length: 16 residues. CDR1 is LGHNA and CDR2 is YSLEER in the germline V gene. CDR3 in DNA: TGCGCCAGCAGCCAAGATGCGTGGCGGAGCAATCAGCCCCAGCATTTT. Residues: CASSQDAWRSNQPQHF.

J is TRBJ1-5 and V is TRBV6-2 or TRBV6-3; weak D call: TRBD1 (6 bases). The CDR3 totals 16 residues. V gave up 6 bases and J gave up 6 bases, with 21 bases separating them. Germline values: CDR1 MNHEY, CDR2 SVGEGT. As DNA, the CDR3 is TGTGCCAGCAGGGGCCTTCAGGACAGCGGAGTTCAGCCCCAGCATTTT. Translating it yields CASRGLQDSGVQPQHF.

This sequence joins TRBV12-3 or TRBV12-4 and TRBJ1-4, with a possible D match to TRBD1 (6 bases). This CDR3 contains 15 residues. Between the trimmed V and J ends, which lost 2 bases and 8 bases, there was a span of 15 bases. CDR3 loop: CASSLSTGLGEKLFF. As DNA, the CDR3 is TGTGCCAGCAGTTTATCGACAGGATTAGGAGAAAAACTGTTTTTT.

This chain joins TRBV24-1 and TRBJ2-3; 13 bases align to TRBD2. The CDR3 extends over 16 amino acids. CDR1 and CDR2 from the germline V gene are KGHDR and SFDVKD. V shed 5 bases, J shed 5 bases, and the junction held 6 bases outside the gene matches. CDR3 DNA sequence: TGTGCCACCAGTGGTACTAGCGGGGGGGCTGGAGATACGCAGTATTTT. This encodes CATSGTSGGAGDTQYF.

The chain links TRBV7-2 to TRBJ2-7; D is unclear. The CDR3 runs to 12 residues. The germline CDR1 and CDR2 sequences are SGHTA and FQGNSA. Between the trimmed V and J ends, which lost 5 bases and 6 bases, there was a span of 11 bases. The CDR3 region is CASSLTDGEQYF. The CDR3 DNA reads as TGTGCCAGCAGCCTGACCGACGGCGAGCAGTACTTC.

This clonotype was seen a handful of times. This rearrangement joins TRBV4-3 to TRBJ2-4; D is unresolved. V was clipped by 0 bases and J by 3 bases, with 12 bases between them. CDR1 is LGHNA, CDR2 YSLEER, per germline. CDR3 length: 16 amino acids. The CDR3 bases are TGCGCCAGCAGCCAAGAAGGCTTGTGGGACAAAAACATTCAGTACTTC. Translated: CASSQEGLWDKNIQYF.

This clonotype has just a few counts. The chain is built from TRBV18 and TRBJ2-7; D remains ambiguous. The ends were cut back, 3 bases at V and 0 bases at J, with 12 bases in the middle. The CDR3 is 15 residues long. CDR1 and CDR2 (germline): KGHSH, LQKENI. CDR3 bases: TGTGCCAGCTCACCTTCATCCCTCGTCTCCTACGAGCAGTACTTC. It encodes CASSPSSLVSYEQYF.

The sample holds many counts of this clonotype. V and J are TRBV11-2 and TRBJ2-1; perhaps TRBD2 as D (7 bases). Trimming removed 5 bases from V and 6 bases from J, with 17 bases in between. Germline loops: CDR1 SGHAT, CDR2 FQNNGV. This CDR3 is built from 15 residues. The CDR3 DNA is TGTGCCAGCAGCCCATCAGGGGCTAGCGGCAATGAGCAGTTCTTC. Translation: CASSPSGASGNEQFF.

Ten or more counts support this clonotype. This CDR3 is CASSQDRDRDYGYTF. The CDR3 DNA follows: TGTGCCAGCAGCCAAGACCGGGACAGGGACTATGGCTACACCTTC. J is TRBJ1-2 and V is TRBV4-2, with 9 bases aligning to TRBD1. J was trimmed by 3 bases and V by 0 bases; bases with no gene match: 2. The CDR3 loop spans 15 amino acids. Germline V gene lookup returns CDR1 LGHNA and CDR2 YNFKEQ.

This clonotype has a handful of counts. This chain connects TRBV19 to TRBJ1-5; 7 nucleotides match TRBD1. V lost 3 bases, J lost 4 bases, and 3 bases stayed unmatched. Germline CDR1 is LNHDA and CDR2 is SQIVND (reference sequence). This CDR3 has 14 residues. CDR3: CASSIETGNQPQHF. The CDR3 DNA sequence: TGTGCCAGTAGTATTGAGACAGGGAATCAGCCCCAGCATTTT.

The V and J genes are TRBV5-1 and TRBJ2-4; maybe TRBD2 (7 bases). Germline CDR1 is SGHRS and CDR2 is YFSETQ. The germline V and J ends were trimmed by 4 bases and 7 bases, with 21 bases remaining between them. This CDR3 is built from 16 residues. In nucleotides, the CDR3 is TGCGCCAGCAGCGGAGGGGGGGCCTCCCTAAGTAACATTCAGTACTTC. Protein product: CASSGGGASLSNIQYF.

This clonotype came up a few times. V and J are TRBV27 and TRBJ2-1, with 7 bases identical to TRBD2. CDR1 and CDR2 (germline): MNHEY, SMNVEV (reference sequence). The CDR3 contains 16 residues. J was trimmed by 2 bases and V by 0 bases; bases with no gene match: 4. For the CDR3, the DNA is TGTGCCAGCAGTTTATCGTCTAGCGGTCCCTACAATGAGCAGTTCTTC. As protein: CASSLSSSGPYNEQFF.

The chain employs TRBV20-1 and TRBJ2-3; D is uncertain. This CDR3 is 16 amino acids long. CDR1 and CDR2 (germline): DFQATT, SNEGSKA (reference sequence). Trimming removed 3 bases at V and 3 bases at J, with 19 bases between. CDR3 in DNA: TGCAGTGCTAGGGATTGGGGATTTAAGGGTACAGATACGCAGTATTTT. This encodes CSARDWGFKGTDTQYF.

V gene TRBV28 combines with J gene TRBJ2-7; 8 bases are shared with TRBD1. J was trimmed by 11 bases and V by 1 base; bases with no gene match: 10. CDR3 length: 14 amino acids. Per germline, CDR1 MDHEN and CDR2 SYDVKM. The CDR3 DNA follows: TGTGCCAGCAGTTTATCTGCTCGTCAACAGGGGGAGTACTTC. Protein: CASSLSARQQGEYF.

The chain joins TRBV5-1 to TRBJ1-1, with D possibly being TRBD1 (6 bases). CDR1 is SGHRS, CDR2 YFSETQ, per germline. Trimming took off 6 bases at V and 3 bases at J, with 12 bases between the two ends. CDR3 size: 13 residues. The DNA of the CDR3 is TGCGCCAGCAAGCGGGACATATACACTGAAGCTTTCTTT. Amino acid sequence: CASKRDIYTEAFF.

This clonotype was observed many times. The CDR3 DNA follows: TGTGCCTGGAGCCGCGGGACAGGGGGATATAGCAATCAGCCCCAGCATTTT. This encodes CAWSRGTGGYSNQPQHF. The rearrangement links TRBV30 to TRBJ1-5, with 11 bases matching TRBD1. J lost 0 bases, V lost 3 bases, and 7 bases had no gene match. This CDR3 has 17 residues. Germline loops: CDR1 GTSNPN, CDR2 SVGIG (reference sequence).

This clonotype appeared a few times. V and J are TRBV20-1 and TRBJ1-1; D is possibly TRBD1 (6 bases). The germline V gene has CDR1 DFQATT and CDR2 SNEGSKA (reference sequence). Deletions cut 0 bases from V and 3 bases from J, with 8 bases between. This CDR3 is 13 amino acids long. CDR3 sequence reads: CSAREGADTEAFF. CDR3 coding DNA: TGCAGTGCTAGAGAGGGGGCAGACACTGAAGCTTTCTTT.

Notes on this clonotype: A read error may explain this, as a much larger clone is one base away. This chain links TRBV7-9 with TRBJ1-1; no definite D call. Trimming cost V 5 bases and J 0 bases, with 10 bases left between them. The CDR3 extends over 14 amino acids. Germline CDR1 and CDR2: SEHNR and FQNEAQ (reference sequence). The CDR3, as DNA: TGTGCCAGCAGCCGAAGACATATGAACACTGAAGCTTTCTTT. Amino acid sequence: CASSRRHMNTEAFF. The full variable domain, rest sourced from reference TRBV7-9 and TRBJ1-1, is DTGVSQNPRHKITKRGQNVTFRCDPISEHNRLYWYRQTLGQGPEFLTYFQNEAQLEKSRLLSDRFSAERPKGSFSTLEIQRTEQGDSAMYLCASSRRHMNTEAFFGQGTRLTVV.

The gene calls are TRBV7-3 and TRBJ2-3, with 8 bases fitting TRBD2. The V gene's germline CDR1 is SGHTA and CDR2 FQGTGA. V was clipped by 2 bases and J by 3 bases; unmatched bases: 4. This CDR3 has 15 residues. CDR3 sequence: CASSLFASGTDTQYF. CDR3 bases: TGTGCCAGCAGCTTATTCGCTAGCGGGACAGATACGCAGTATTTT.

V usage is TRBV20-1 and J usage is TRBJ1-4, with D perhaps TRBD1 (5 bases). This CDR3 has 13 residues. Germline-derived CDR1 and CDR2 are DFQATT and SNEGSKA (reference sequence). Trimming cost V 6 bases and J 8 bases, with 16 bases left between them. The CDR3 DNA reads as TGCAGTGCGAGGGGAAGCCTGGGCGAAAAACTGTTTTTT. Protein: CSARGSLGEKLFF.

The chain combines TRBV9 with TRBJ2-1; D is perhaps TRBD1 or TRBD2 (5 bases each). Per the germline V gene, CDR1 is SGDLS and CDR2 is YYNGEE. With 4 bases removed from V and 0 bases from J, the gap between germline ends came to 11 bases. This CDR3 has 15 residues. CDR3 bases: TGTGCCAGCAGCCGAGGGACGGACTCCTACAATGAGCAGTTCTTC. Translated: CASSRGTDSYNEQFF.

A few counts support this clonotype. V and J are TRBV6-2 or TRBV6-3 and TRBJ2-7, with 7 nucleotides matching TRBD1. CDR1 and CDR2 from the germline V gene are MNHEY and SVGEGT. With V trimmed by 7 bases and J by 3 bases, 6 bases remained unmatched. CDR3 length: 13 residues. The CDR3: CASTGDRDYEQYF. Here the CDR3 DNA reads TGTGCCAGCACCGGGGACAGAGACTACGAGCAGTACTTC.

This clonotype occurred a few times. V gene TRBV5-6 combines with J gene TRBJ1-1; unclear D gene. This CDR3 region has 16 residues. Germline CDR1 SGHDT, CDR2 YYEEEE. Deletions cut 3 bases from V and 7 bases from J, with 22 bases between. The CDR3 loop reads CASSSTLGPLEIEAFF. Here the CDR3 DNA reads TGTGCCAGCAGCTCCACCTTAGGTCCTCTCGAAATTGAAGCTTTCTTT.

This chain links TRBV4-3 with TRBJ1-6; D is uncertain. The ends were cut back, 4 bases at V and 12 bases at J, with 10 bases in the middle. The CDR3 is made up of 12 amino acids. Germline V CDR1 and CDR2: LGHNA, YSLEER. CDR3 bases: TGCGCCAGCAGCCGATACGGTGGACCCCTCCACTTT. It encodes CASSRYGGPLHF.

This chain connects TRBV6-2 or TRBV6-3 to TRBJ1-2; TRBD1 might be the D (5 bases). This CDR3 region has 12 residues. CDR1 is MNHEY and CDR2 is SVGEGT in the germline V gene. V was cut by 8 bases and J by 8 bases, with 15 bases left in between. CDR3 loop: CASGASLWGYTF. The CDR3 DNA is TGTGCCAGCGGGGCGTCGCTATGGGGCTACACCTTC.